This T cell receptor (beta chain) derives from a study of control samples from healthy donors and cancer patients. Generated by immunoSEQ multiplex PCR, the TCRdb table keeps only in-frame clones and is missing some. The listing records around 190,000 clones. Germline assignment: CDR1 SGHTA and CDR2 FQGNSA. CDR3 size: 15 residues. The V gene end was trimmed by 3 bases and the J gene end by 2 bases; junction bases not matched to a gene: 0. This TCR was sampled from a woman aged 25 to 39 in good health. The sample was blood. V and J are TRBV7-2 and TRBJ2-2; 10 bases agree with TRBD1. This chain's CDR3 is CASSLTGGNTGELFF. As DNA, the CDR3 is TGTGCCAGCAGCTTGACAGGGGGCAACACCGGGGAGCTGTTTTTT.